This T cell receptor beta chain is from a study of cytomegalovirus exposure and HLA in healthy donors. Trimming cost V 6 bases and J 4 bases, with 10 bases left between them. This CDR3 comprises 13 residues. Germline values: CDR1 MDHEN, CDR2 SYDVKM. The PCR contained 60 Vbeta and 13 Jbeta primers. The assay was immunoSEQ multiplex PCR, and TCRdb's table has in-frame clones only and misses some. The sample consists of approximately 120,000 clones, 83% of them appearing once. V gene TRBV28 combines with J gene TRBJ1-3; no clear D. The specimen was PBMCs. The origin of this receptor is a man aged 18 to 30 in good health and CMV-seropositive. CDR3 coding DNA: TGTGCCAGCAGCCAAGACATAGGAAACACCATATATTTT. Translating it yields CASSQDIGNTIYF.